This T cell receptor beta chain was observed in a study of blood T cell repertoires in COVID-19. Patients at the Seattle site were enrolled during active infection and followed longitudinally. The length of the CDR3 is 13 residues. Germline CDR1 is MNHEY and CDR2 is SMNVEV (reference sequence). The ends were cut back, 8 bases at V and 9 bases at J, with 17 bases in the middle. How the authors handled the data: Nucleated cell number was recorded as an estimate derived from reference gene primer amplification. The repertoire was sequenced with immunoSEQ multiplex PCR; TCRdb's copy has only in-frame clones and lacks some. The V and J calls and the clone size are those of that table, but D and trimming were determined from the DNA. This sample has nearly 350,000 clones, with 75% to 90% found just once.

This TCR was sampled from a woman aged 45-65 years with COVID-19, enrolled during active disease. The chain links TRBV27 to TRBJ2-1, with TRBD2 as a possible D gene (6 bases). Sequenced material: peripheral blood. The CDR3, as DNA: TGTGCCAGCTATCAGGGCCGGGGGAGTGAGCAGTTCTTC. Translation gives CASYQGRGSEQFF.